A selection of T cell receptor beta chains follows, all from one sample in a study of blood T cell repertoires in COVID-19. Measured with immunoSEQ multiplex PCR; TCRdb has only the in-frame clones, and not every one. The profile shows 250,000 to 300,000 clones, approximately 89% of them singletons. Sequenced sample: peripheral blood. These receptors all come from a woman between 55 and 75 years old with acute or convalescent COVID-19. CDR3s include the opening cysteine and the closing phenylalanine or tryptophan. A D gene is named only where the DNA matches it firmly. Where a row states a size, it is once, few, many or the class of an expanded clone; other rows omit it.

CASSFSGDNQPQHF	TGTGCCAGCAGCTTTAGTGGTGACAATCAGCCCCAGCATTTT	-	TRBV5-5	-	TRBJ1-5
CASSTDRVGYGYTF	TGTGCCAGCAGTACGGACAGGGTCGGCTATGGCTACACCTTC	TRBD1	TRBV6-5	-	TRBJ1-2
CASSFGTGSGNTIYF	TGCGCCAGCAGCTTTGGGACAGGGTCTGGAAACACCATATATTTT	TRBD1	TRBV5-1	-	TRBJ1-3
CASSRETSGWYNEQFF	TGTGCCAGTAGTAGGGAGACTAGCGGGTGGTACAATGAGCAGTTCTTC	TRBD2	TRBV19	-	TRBJ2-1
CASSPRGGTEETQYF	TGTGCCAGCAGCCCGCGAGGGGGAACGGAGGAGACCCAGTACTTC	-	TRBV7-3	-	TRBJ2-5
CASSLDRDTEAFF	TGTGCCAGCAGCTTAGATCGCGACACTGAAGCTTTCTTT	-	TRBV11-3	few	TRBJ1-1
CASSLGHQDEQFF	TGTGCCAGCAGCTTGGGACATCAAGATGAGCAGTTCTTC	-	TRBV7-2	-	TRBJ2-1
CASSPQASGRAGSDTQYF	TGTGCCAGCTCACCACAGGCTAGCGGGAGGGCCGGGTCAGATACGCAGTATTTT	TRBD2	TRBV18	-	TRBJ2-3
CASSQVAAVNQPQHF	TGCGCCAGCAGCCAAGTAGCGGCGGTAAATCAGCCCCAGCATTTT	-	TRBV4-3	-	TRBJ1-5
CASSSRLAGGSNEQFF	TGTGCCAGCAGCTCCAGACTAGCGGGAGGGTCCAATGAGCAGTTCTTC	TRBD2	TRBV11-2	-	TRBJ2-1
CASSYGSYGYTF	TGTGCCAGCAGTTACGGGAGCTATGGCTACACCTTC	-	TRBV12-3/TRBV12-4	-	TRBJ1-2
CASSLGNRDNEQFF	TGTGCCAGCAGCTTAGGGAACAGGGATAATGAGCAGTTCTTC	-	TRBV7-6	-	TRBJ2-1
CASSWGDRALYGYTF	TGTGCCAGCAGCTGGGGGGACAGGGCCCTCTATGGCTACACCTTC	TRBD1	TRBV7-9	-	TRBJ1-2
CASSYSPETQYF	TGTGCCAGCAGTTACTCCCCGGAGACCCAGTACTTC	-	TRBV6-2/TRBV6-3	-	TRBJ2-5
CATSGQTGPTEAFF	TGTGCCACCAGCGGGCAGACAGGGCCCACTGAAGCTTTCTTT	TRBD1	TRBV15	-	TRBJ1-1
CASSITGSPREQFF	TGTGCCAGCAGCATAACCGGGAGCCCCCGGGAGCAGTTCTTC	-	TRBV5-4	-	TRBJ2-1
CSVWSGVSQYF	TGCAGCGTTTGGTCAGGGGTTTCGCAGTATTTT	-	TRBV29-1	once	TRBJ2-3
CASSPREKLFF	TGTGCCAGCAGTCCTCGTGAAAAACTGTTTTTT	-	TRBV6-5	-	TRBJ1-4
CASSLGLAGGENTQYF	TGTGCCAGCAGCTTGGGACTAGCGGGAGGGGAAAATACGCAGTATTTT	TRBD2	TRBV7-2	-	TRBJ2-3
CASSIVRGHNQPQHF	TGTGCCAGTAGTATAGTGCGGGGGCACAATCAGCCCCAGCATTTT	-	TRBV19	-	TRBJ1-5
CASRRQGWYGYTF	TGTGCCAGCAGGAGACAGGGCTGGTATGGCTACACCTTC	TRBD1	TRBV2	-	TRBJ1-2
CASTTRGGASNQPQHF	TGTGCCAGTACCACCCGGGGGGGGGCCAGCAATCAGCCCCAGCATTTT	-	TRBV19	once	TRBJ1-5
CASSLAGGDYEQYF	TGCGCCAGCAGCTTGGCAGGGGGCGATTACGAGCAGTACTTC	TRBD1	TRBV5-1	-	TRBJ2-7
CASTSGQGESPLHF	TGTGCCAGCACCTCGGGACAGGGAGAGTCACCCCTCCACTTT	TRBD1	TRBV2	once	TRBJ1-6
CASSSEGLPYQPQHF	TGTGCCAGCAGCAGCGAGGGACTGCCCTATCAGCCCCAGCATTTT	-	TRBV27	-	TRBJ1-5
CASSARGGFTDTQYF	TGTGCCAGCAGCGCCCGGGGGGGGTTCACAGATACGCAGTATTTT	TRBD2	TRBV9	-	TRBJ2-3